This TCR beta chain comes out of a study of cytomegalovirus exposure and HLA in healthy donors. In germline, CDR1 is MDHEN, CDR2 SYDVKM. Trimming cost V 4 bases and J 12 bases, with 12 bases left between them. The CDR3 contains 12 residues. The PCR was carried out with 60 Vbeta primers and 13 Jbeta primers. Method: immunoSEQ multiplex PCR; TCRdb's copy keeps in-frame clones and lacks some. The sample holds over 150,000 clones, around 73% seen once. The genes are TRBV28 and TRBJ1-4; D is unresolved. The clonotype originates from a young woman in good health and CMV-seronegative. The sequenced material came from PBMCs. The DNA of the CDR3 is TGTGCCAGCAGTTCCCCGCGAACGGAACTGTTTTTT. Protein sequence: CASSSPRTELFF.